This T cell receptor (beta chain) was identified in a study of PD-1 blockade in classical Hodgkin lymphoma. Findings and limits, study-wide: When set against healthy donors, newly diagnosed patients were reported to show lower baseline TCR diversity. Complete responders possessed baseline diversity comparable to newly diagnosed patients.

In regard to this clone: Its antigen is not known.

Produced via immunoSEQ multiplex PCR; TCRdb's table is partial and in-frame only. The table records 50,000 or so clones, about three quarters of them present only once. Time point specified: cycle 4 day 1 (C4D1), after 6 weeks of nivolumab. Relapses following autologous stem cell transplantation were seen in all patients, with brentuximab vedotin exposure varying. Complete response, partial response or progressive disease was each patient's best response. The germline gives CDR1 MDHEN, CDR2 SYDVKM. The CDR3 has 12 residues. The V end lost 5 bases, the J end lost 5 bases, and 9 bases lay between the germline ends.

This specimen was peripheral blood mononuclear cells (PBMCs), taken before the fourth cycle of nivolumab. This chain connects TRBV28 to TRBJ1-2; weak D call: TRBD1 (5 bases). The sequence came from a human donor with classical Hodgkin lymphoma. CDR3 DNA: TGTGCCAGCAGTAATGGGGGGTATGGCTACACCTTC. It codes for CASSNGGYGYTF.